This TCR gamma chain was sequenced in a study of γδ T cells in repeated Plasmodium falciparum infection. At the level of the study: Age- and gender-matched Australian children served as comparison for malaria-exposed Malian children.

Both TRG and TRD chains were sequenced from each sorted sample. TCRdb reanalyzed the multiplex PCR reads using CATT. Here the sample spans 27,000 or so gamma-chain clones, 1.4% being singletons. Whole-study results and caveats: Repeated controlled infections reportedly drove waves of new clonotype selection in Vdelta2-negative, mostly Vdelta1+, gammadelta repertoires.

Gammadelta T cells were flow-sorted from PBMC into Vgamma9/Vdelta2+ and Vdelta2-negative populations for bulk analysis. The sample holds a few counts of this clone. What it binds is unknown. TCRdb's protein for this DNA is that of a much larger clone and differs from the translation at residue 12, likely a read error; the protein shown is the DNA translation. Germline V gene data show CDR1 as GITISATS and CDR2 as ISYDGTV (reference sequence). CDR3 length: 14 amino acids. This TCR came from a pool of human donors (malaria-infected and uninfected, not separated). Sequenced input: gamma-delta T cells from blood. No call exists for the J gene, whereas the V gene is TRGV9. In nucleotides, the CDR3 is TGTGCCTTGTGGGAGCTTTTGAATTATTATAAGGAACTCTTT. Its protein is CALWELLNYYKELF.